This T cell receptor (beta chain) was identified during a study of beta chain features in type 1 diabetes. Study information: The patients were much like the healthy donors in age, gender and cell yields. Examination spanned 100 million to 130 million sorted cells from all samples. Study-level findings and limits: Relative to healthy donors, patients appeared to have naive, central memory and Treg TCRB repertoires that were more similar.

Reverse transcribing all isolated RNA meant expressed TCRB transcripts were sequenced. The protocol was immunoSEQ multiplex PCR, while the TCRdb copy is restricted to in-frame clones and leaves out a portion. The sample gives roughly 380,000 clones, 15% to 20% of which show up once; 0.044% is in the top ten. Cell sorting via CD45RO/CCR7/CD25/CD127/CD95/CD27 was performed to obtain CD4+ naive, central memory, regulatory and stem cell-like memory cells. This clone was seen a handful of times. Its target is unknown. Sequencing was carried out using naive CD4+ T cells from blood. This sequence originates from a woman between 18 and 29 years old in good health.

The chain's CDR3 is CASTQAREAFF. CDR3 sequence (DNA): TGTGCCAGCACTCAGGCCAGAGAAGCTTTCTTT. The chain joins TRBV25-1 to TRBJ1-1; D ambiguous. V dropped 7 bases and J dropped 8 bases, with 11 bases sitting between them. CDR3 length equals 11 residues. CDR1 is MGHDK and CDR2 is SYGVNS in the germline V gene.